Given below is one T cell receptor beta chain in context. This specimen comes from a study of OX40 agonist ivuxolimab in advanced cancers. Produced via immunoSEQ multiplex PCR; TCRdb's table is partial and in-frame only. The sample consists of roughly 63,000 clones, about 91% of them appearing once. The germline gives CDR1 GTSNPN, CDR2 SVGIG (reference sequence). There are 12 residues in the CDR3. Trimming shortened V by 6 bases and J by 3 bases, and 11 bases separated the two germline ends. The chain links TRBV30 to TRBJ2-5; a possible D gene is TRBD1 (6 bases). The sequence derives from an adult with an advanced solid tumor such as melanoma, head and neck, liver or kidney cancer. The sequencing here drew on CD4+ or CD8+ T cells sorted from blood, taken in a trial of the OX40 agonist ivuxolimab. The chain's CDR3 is CACQGLEETQYF. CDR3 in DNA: TGTGCCTGTCAGGGGTTAGAAGAGACCCAGTACTTC.